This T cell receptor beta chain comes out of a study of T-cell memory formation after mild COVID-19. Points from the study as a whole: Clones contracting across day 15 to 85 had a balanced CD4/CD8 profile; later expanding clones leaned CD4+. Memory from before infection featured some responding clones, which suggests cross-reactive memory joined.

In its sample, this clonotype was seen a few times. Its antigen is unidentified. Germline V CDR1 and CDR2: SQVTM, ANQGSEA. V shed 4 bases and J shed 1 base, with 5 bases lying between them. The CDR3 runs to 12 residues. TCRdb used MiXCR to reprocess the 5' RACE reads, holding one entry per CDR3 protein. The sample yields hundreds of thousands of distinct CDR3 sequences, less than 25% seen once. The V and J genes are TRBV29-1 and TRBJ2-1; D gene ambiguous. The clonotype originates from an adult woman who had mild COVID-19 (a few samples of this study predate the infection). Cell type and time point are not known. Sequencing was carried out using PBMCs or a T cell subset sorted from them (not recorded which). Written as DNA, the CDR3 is TGCAGCGTTGCCGCGTCCTACAATGAGCAGTTCTTC. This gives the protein CSVAASYNEQFF.